This T cell receptor (beta chain) was captured in a study of chemoradiotherapy in HPV16-positive cancers. The table came from immunoSEQ multiplex PCR; TCRdb's copy has only in-frame clones and leaves some out. The repertoire has around 380 clones, roughly four fifths of them found once; the top ten carry under 13%. This TCR was sampled from a human donor with HPV-associated anogenital cancer. The sample here was tumor tissue, taken from a patient who underwent chemoradiotherapy.

The CDR3 nucleotides read TGTGCCAGCAGCCCGGGACAGCCACAAGAGACCCAGTACTTC. Its translation is CASSPGQPQETQYF. This sequence joins TRBV5-4 and TRBJ2-5; the match to TRBD1 covers 7 bases. This CDR3 region has 14 residues. The junction had 5 bases not matched to a gene; V was cut back by 4 bases and J by 2 bases. CDR1 and CDR2 from the germline V gene are SGHNT and YYREEE (reference sequence).